One TCR beta chain is described in this entry. Its antigen is still unknown. The data derive from a study of T cell responses to AZD1222 COVID-19 vaccine. V gave up 8 bases and J gave up 2 bases; unmatched junction bases: 4. The CDR3 is made up of 13 amino acids. Germline CDR1 and CDR2: SNHLY and FYNNEI. Study-level findings and limits: When two AZD1222 doses had been given, Spike-specific TCR breadth and depth rose.

Clones were sequenced by immunoSEQ multiplex PCR, and TCRdb holds only the in-frame ones, with some missing. Among about 120,000 clones listed, under 95% were seen once. V gene TRBV2 combines with J gene TRBJ1-2; TRBD1 aligns across 8 bases. The sequencing used peripheral blood, collected on day 0 of AZD1222 vaccination. The sequence came from an adult in good health. The CDR3 DNA is TGTGCCAGCCACGGACAGGGAAACTATGGCTACACCTTC. It yields the protein CASHGQGNYGYTF.